This T cell receptor beta chain came from a study of blood T cell repertoires in COVID-19. Looking at the study overall: The origin of the acute and convalescent COVID-19 samples was the United States, Italy and Spain. Sample material is recorded as cDNA or gDNA derived from T cells, B-cell-depleted T cells, or PBMCs.

Per the study methods: Amplifying reference gene primers gave estimates of nucleated cell counts. Method: immunoSEQ multiplex PCR; TCRdb's copy keeps in-frame clones and lacks some. Clone size and the V and J calls come from that table; the DNA yielded D and trimming. Of 150,000 to 200,000 clones in the sample, more than 80% were seen once. The Seattle patients joined while their infection was active and were tracked longitudinally afterward. The CDR3 has 14 amino acids. Per the germline V gene, CDR1 is MNHEY and CDR2 is SVGAGI. V lost 6 bases and J 2 bases, leaving 11 bases between the germline ends.

The source material was peripheral blood. The TCR sequence derives from a woman older than 75 with COVID-19, enrolled during active disease. The rearrangement uses TRBV6-5 and TRBJ1-3, with D possibly being TRBD1 (6 bases). CDR3 bases: TGTGCCAGCAGCTCAGGGGCGGCTGGAAACACCATATATTTT. This gives the protein CASSSGAAGNTIYF.